The 25 T cell receptor beta chains given below trace back to one sample, sequenced in a study of cytomegalovirus exposure and HLA in healthy donors. PCR was performed using 60 Vbeta and 13 Jbeta primers. Produced via immunoSEQ multiplex PCR; TCRdb's table is partial and in-frame only. The sample has around 110,000 clones; the top ten hold 3.7%. The sequencing sample was made of PBMCs. The source is a young man in good health and CMV-seronegative.

The CDR3 nucleotides read TGTGCCAGCTCACCAGAGGGGGCGCAGGTCGGGGAGCTGTTTTTT. Translation gives CASSPEGAQVGELFF. The chain has TRBV18 and TRBJ2-2; 7 nucleotides align to TRBD1. The CDR3 has 15 residues. Per the germline V gene, CDR1 is KGHSH and CDR2 is LQKENI. V shed 2 bases and J 7 bases; nucleotides not matched to a gene: 7. Drawing the rest from reference TRBV18 and TRBJ2-2, the complete variable domain is NAGVMQNPRHLVRRRGQEARLRCSPMKGHSHVYWYRQLPEEGLKFMVYLQKENIIDESGMPKERFSAEFPKEGPSILRIQQVVRGDSAAYFCASSPEGAQVGELFFGEGSRLTVL.

This chain connects TRBV15 to TRBJ2-3; no reliable D call. The CDR3 is made up of 12 amino acids. Deletions cut 0 bases from V and 6 bases from J, with 4 bases between. Germline V gives CDR1 LNHNV, CDR2 YYDKDF (reference sequence). For the CDR3, the DNA is TGTGCCACCAGCAGAGATCGGGATACGCAGTATTTT. It is translated as CATSRDRDTQYF.

The genes are TRBV9 and TRBJ2-7; possibly TRBD2 for D (6 bases). The germline V gene encodes CDR1 SGDLS and CDR2 YYNGEE. V dropped 3 bases and J dropped 3 bases, with 16 bases sitting between them. This CDR3 spans 15 amino acids. CDR3 in amino acids: CASSGYSGPGYEQYF. The CDR3 DNA reads TGTGCCAGCAGCGGATACAGCGGGCCCGGCTACGAGCAGTACTTC. The variable domain in full, completed from reference TRBV9 and TRBJ2-7, reads DSGVTQTPKHLITATGQRVTLRCSPRSGDLSVYWYQQSLDQGLQFLIQYYNGEERAKGNILERFSAQQFPDLHSELNLSSLELGDSALYFCASSGYSGPGYEQYFGPGTRLTVT.

This chain uses TRBV5-1 with TRBJ2-3; the D gene is possibly TRBD2 (5 bases). Germline CDR1 reads SGHRS; CDR2 reads YFSETQ. CDR3 length equals 15 residues. Trimming removed 1 base at V and 2 bases at J, with 11 bases between. The CDR3, as DNA: TGCGCCAGCAGCTTGCCGGGATTTGACACAGATACGCAGTATTTT. It translates to CASSLPGFDTDTQYF.

The genes are TRBV28 and TRBJ2-7, with 11 bases that match TRBD1. The germline V gene has CDR1 MDHEN and CDR2 SYDVKM. CDR3 length equals 13 residues. V shed 8 bases, J shed 3 bases, and the junction held 3 bases outside the gene matches. The CDR3 loop reads CASRDRGNYEQYF. The CDR3 nucleotides read TGTGCCAGCCGGGACAGGGGGAACTACGAGCAGTACTTC.

The rearrangement joins TRBV18 to TRBJ2-7; 10 bases map to TRBD1. This CDR3 has 15 residues. The germline V gene encodes CDR1 KGHSH and CDR2 LQKENI. V was clipped by 3 bases and J by 5 bases; unmatched bases: 7. The DNA of the CDR3 is TGTGCCAGCTCACCCCGAGGGACAGGGGTGGACGAGCAGTACTTC. Protein: CASSPRGTGVDEQYF.

The chain couples TRBV19 to TRBJ2-2; 8 positions match TRBD2. CDR3 size: 15 residues. The V segment lost 10 bases and the J segment 5 bases; nucleotides outside the gene matches: 12. Germline CDR1 and CDR2: LNHDA and SQIVND (reference sequence). The CDR3 region is CATFGGAGGTGELFF. In DNA form, the CDR3 reads TGTGCCACCTTCGGGGGGGCCGGTGGAACCGGGGAGCTGTTTTTT.

This chain joins TRBV28 and TRBJ1-6; 12 bases agree with TRBD1. There are 16 residues in the CDR3. From germline, CDR1 is MDHEN and CDR2 SYDVKM. J was trimmed by 6 bases and V by 2 bases; bases with no gene match: 2. CDR3 residues: CASSLGDRGPNSPLHF. The CDR3 DNA sequence: TGTGCCAGCAGTTTAGGGGACAGGGGGCCTAATTCACCCCTCCACTTT. The full variable domain, completed using reference TRBV28 and TRBJ1-6, is DVKVTQSSRYLVKRTGEKVFLECVQDMDHENMFWYRQDPGLGLRLIYFSYDVKMKEKGDIPEGYSVSREKKERFSLILESASTNQTSMYLCASSLGDRGPNSPLHFGNGTRLTVT.

The chain recombines TRBV6-6 with TRBJ1-4; 7 nucleotides match TRBD1. Germline CDR1 and CDR2: MNHNY and SVGAGI (reference sequence). After removal of 6 bases from V and 7 bases from J, the junction contained 14 bases not matched to a gene. This CDR3 contains 16 residues. The CDR3 sequence: CASSISTGRLSEKLFF. The CDR3 region has the DNA TGTGCCAGCAGCATATCGACAGGGAGGTTGAGTGAAAAACTGTTTTTT.

This chain joins TRBV5-1 and TRBJ2-4, with TRBD2 matching over 10 bases. V trimming: 3 bases; J trimming: 3 bases; junction bases outside the gene matches: 24. Germline lookup yields CDR1 SGHRS and CDR2 YFSETQ. The CDR3 extends over 22 amino acids. The CDR3: CASSSPLWASGGQDYGKNIQYF. The DNA of the CDR3 is TGCGCCAGCAGCTCCCCACTTTGGGCTAGCGGGGGCCAGGATTATGGCAAAAACATTCAGTACTTC.

The chain has TRBV5-4 and TRBJ2-5; possibly TRBD2 for D (5 bases). V was cut by 2 bases and J by 3 bases, with 14 bases left in between. CDR1 SGHNT and CDR2 YYREEE come from the germline V gene (reference sequence). This CDR3 spans 15 amino acids. The CDR3 here is CASSLSSGWEETQYF. CDR3 bases: TGTGCCAGCAGCTTATCCTCGGGGTGGGAAGAGACCCAGTACTTC.

J is TRBJ1-6 and V is TRBV2; 8 nucleotides align to TRBD1. This CDR3 region has 15 residues. Trimming took 10 bases from V and 7 from J; bases not matched to a gene: 12. Germline CDR1 is SNHLY and CDR2 is FYNNEI. The CDR3 sequence: CATRGAGGENSPLHF. CDR3 DNA sequence: TGTGCCACCAGGGGGGCAGGGGGCGAAAATTCACCCCTCCACTTT.

The chain uses TRBV7-2 and TRBJ2-5, with a possible D match to TRBD2 (5 bases). The germline gives CDR1 SGHTA, CDR2 FQGNSA. This CDR3 contains 13 residues. V shed 2 bases and J shed 3 bases, with 7 bases lying between them. CDR3 nucleotides: TGTGCCAGCAGCTTACGGCGGGAAGAGACCCAGTACTTC. Protein product: CASSLRREETQYF.

The chain carries TRBV23-1 and TRBJ2-7; a possible D gene is TRBD1 (7 bases). TRBV23-1 is recorded as an ORF, its role being uncertain. The CDR3 spans 15 residues. Trimming took 3 bases from V and 2 from J, leaving 14 bases between them. DNA for the CDR3: TGCGCCAGCAGTCATTCAGGGGGGTACCCCTACGAGCAGTACTTC. Its protein is CASSHSGGYPYEQYF.

The rearrangement links TRBV4-3 to TRBJ2-6; TRBD2 might be the D (6 bases). The CDR3 has 15 amino acids. Germline V CDR1 and CDR2: LGHNA, YSLEER. Trimming removed 8 bases at V and 2 bases at J, with 13 bases between. This CDR3 reads CASRGSGAGANVLTF. The CDR3 DNA sequence: TGCGCCAGCCGGGGATCGGGGGCTGGGGCCAACGTCCTGACTTTC.

This chain links TRBV9 with TRBJ1-2; no clear D. CDR3 length: 13 amino acids. Trimming removed 0 bases from V and 4 bases from J, with 7 bases in between. Germline V gives CDR1 SGDLS, CDR2 YYNGEE. The CDR3 DNA sequence: TGTGCCAGCAGCGTAGTGTCCGGCTATGGCTACACCTTC. Its translation is CASSVVSGYGYTF.

Points on this clone: Sequence at one end of the junction differs from germline and may be a read error. V usage is TRBV6-6 and J usage is TRBJ2-3; 8 bases match TRBD1. Germline V CDR1 and CDR2: MNHNY, SVGAGI (reference sequence). The CDR3 runs 15 residues. The CDR3 spells CASSYSRTGTDAQYF. The CDR3 DNA follows: TGTGCCAGCAGTTACTCTAGGACAGGGACAGATGCGCAGTATTTT.

The rearrangement joins TRBV5-1 to TRBJ1-4, with D uncertain. The CDR3 totals 14 residues. Trimming shortened V by 4 bases and J by 4 bases, and 11 bases separated the two germline ends. Germline CDR1 SGHRS, CDR2 YFSETQ. In nucleotides, the CDR3 is TGCGCCAGCAGCCCCAATGGCCATAATGAAAAACTGTTTTTT. Translation: CASSPNGHNEKLFF. Filled out from reference TRBV5-1 and TRBJ1-4, the complete variable domain reads KAGVTQTPRYLIKTRGQQVTLSCSPISGHRSVSWYQQTPGQGLQFLFEYFSETQRNKGNFPGRFSGRQFSNSRSEMNVSTLELGDSALYLCASSPNGHNEKLFFGSGTQLSVL.

CDR3: CASSLTRVNYGYTF. CDR3 nucleotides: TGTGCCAGCAGCTTAACCAGGGTTAACTATGGCTACACCTTC. J is TRBJ1-2 and V is TRBV7-2, with D perhaps matching TRBD1 (5 bases). The CDR3 loop spans 14 amino acids. The V end was cut by 2 bases, the J end by 1 base, with 8 bases between. Germline-derived CDR1 and CDR2 are SGHTA and FQGNSA.

The CDR3: CASTRPGQVNTGELFF. In DNA form, the CDR3 reads TGTGCCAGTACCCGGCCGGGACAGGTGAACACCGGGGAGCTGTTTTTT. The chain joins TRBV19 to TRBJ2-2; 8 bases match TRBD1. The CDR3 covers 16 residues. V was clipped by 7 bases and J by 1 base; unmatched bases: 8. The germline V gene has CDR1 LNHDA and CDR2 SQIVND (reference sequence).

The genes are TRBV6-5 and TRBJ1-1; 9 nucleotides agree with TRBD1. This CDR3 contains 15 residues. V lost 4 bases and J lost 1; bases outside the gene matches: 4. Germline assignment: CDR1 MNHEY and CDR2 SVGAGI. CDR3 residues: CASSSLGQGNTEAFF. The DNA for the CDR3 is TGTGCCAGCAGTTCCTTGGGACAGGGGAACACTGAAGCTTTCTTT.

The V call is TRBV19, the J call TRBJ1-1; 7 bases line up with TRBD1. CDR3 length: 14 residues. CDR1 is LNHDA, CDR2 SQIVND, per germline (reference sequence). V dropped 4 bases and J dropped 4; count of bases not matched to a gene: 6. Written as DNA, the CDR3 is TGTGCCAGTAGTAGCCGACAGGGTGGCACTGAAGCTTTCTTT. It yields the protein CASSSRQGGTEAFF.

The rearrangement links TRBV4-2 to TRBJ1-4, with D uncertain. The V gene's germline CDR1 is LGHNA and CDR2 YNFKEQ. Deletions cut 1 base from V and 7 bases from J, with 7 bases between. The CDR3 runs to 13 residues. The CDR3 nucleotides read TGTGCCAGCAGCCAAGGCCTCGGTGAAAAACTGTTTTTT. This gives the protein CASSQGLGEKLFF.

Comments on this clone: Other DNA sequences from this sample encode an identical CDR3 as well. V gene TRBV6-1 combines with J gene TRBJ2-7; a possible D gene is TRBD2 (7 bases). V lost 6 bases, J lost 3 bases, and 15 bases lay in between. The germline CDR1 and CDR2 sequences are MNHNS and SASEGT. The CDR3 has 14 residues. This chain's CDR3 is CASRGGQLLYEQYF. The DNA of the CDR3 is TGTGCCAGCAGGGGGGGGCAGCTTCTCTACGAGCAGTACTTC.

The CDR3, as DNA: TGCAGCGTTTACGGGACAGACCAGAACACCGGGGAGCTGTTTTTT. Translated: CSVYGTDQNTGELFF. The chain employs TRBV29-1 and TRBJ2-2, with TRBD1 matching over 7 bases. Germline V gives CDR1 SQVTM, CDR2 ANQGSEA. The trim removed 5 bases at V and 1 base at J, leaving 7 bases unmatched. CDR3 size: 15 residues.